These 4 T cell receptor beta chains originate from one sample sequenced in a study of cytomegalovirus exposure and HLA in healthy donors. PCR employed 60 Vbeta and 13 Jbeta primers. The assay was immunoSEQ multiplex PCR, and TCRdb's table has in-frame clones only and misses some. Here the sample spans about 200,000 clones, over 75% being singletons. The specimen sequenced was PBMCs. These receptor sequences come from a boy aged 2 to 10 in good health and CMV-seronegative.

The chain employs TRBV27 and TRBJ1-1, with D hard to call. This CDR3 comprises 13 residues. Trimming took off 2 bases at V and 2 bases at J, with 6 bases between the two ends. Germline V gene lookup returns CDR1 MNHEY and CDR2 SMNVEV (reference sequence). CDR3 DNA: TGTGCCAGCAGTTTACAGGCAAACACTGAAGCTTTCTTT. Protein sequence: CASSLQANTEAFF.

The chain combines TRBV13 with TRBJ2-7; TRBD2 agrees at 8 bases. The V gene end was trimmed by 0 bases and the J gene end by 0 bases; junction bases not matched to a gene: 1. Germline CDR1 PRHDT, CDR2 FYEKMQ (reference sequence). The CDR3 runs 15 residues. The CDR3 DNA reads as TGTGCCAGCAGCTTAGGCGGGGGGGGCTCCTACGAGCAGTACTTC. Amino acid sequence: CASSLGGGGSYEQYF.

The chain couples TRBV5-1 to TRBJ1-5, with 7 positions matching TRBD1. Germline lookup yields CDR1 SGHRS and CDR2 YFSETQ. The CDR3 has 15 residues. The trim removed 0 bases at V and 7 bases at J, leaving 7 bases unmatched. CDR3 residues: CASSLDVGGGQPQHF. In DNA form, the CDR3 reads TGCGCCAGCAGCTTGGATGTAGGGGGCGGGCAGCCCCAGCATTTT.

The chain carries TRBV11-3 and TRBJ2-5, with D unresolved. This CDR3 is built from 17 residues. V gave up 2 bases and J gave up 3 bases, with 19 bases separating them. Germline V lookup: CDR1 SGHNT, CDR2 YENEEA. The CDR3 region is CASSLSYKNSQKETQYF. The CDR3 DNA reads TGTGCCAGCAGCTTATCTTATAAGAACAGTCAGAAAGAGACCCAGTACTTC.